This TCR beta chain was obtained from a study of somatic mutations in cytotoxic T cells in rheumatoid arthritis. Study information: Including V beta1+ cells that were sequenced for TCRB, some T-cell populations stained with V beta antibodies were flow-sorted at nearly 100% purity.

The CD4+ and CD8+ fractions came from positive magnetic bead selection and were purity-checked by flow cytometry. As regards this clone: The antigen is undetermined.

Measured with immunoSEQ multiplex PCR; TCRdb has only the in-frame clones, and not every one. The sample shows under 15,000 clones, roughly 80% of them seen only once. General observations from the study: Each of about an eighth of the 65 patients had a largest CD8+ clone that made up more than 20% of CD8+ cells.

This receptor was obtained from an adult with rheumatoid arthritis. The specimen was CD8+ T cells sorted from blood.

The CDR3 DNA reads as TGTGCCAGCAGCGATATATGGGGCTACGAGCAGTACTTC. Translating it yields CASSDIWGYEQYF. V and J are TRBV7-9 and TRBJ2-7; D is undetermined. The germline gives CDR1 SEHNR, CDR2 FQNEAQ (reference sequence). The V end lost 5 bases, the J end lost 3 bases, and 11 bases lay between the germline ends. The CDR3 totals 13 residues.